The clone carrying this T cell receptor beta chain has a handful of counts. Its antigen is as yet unknown. The entry originates in a study of T-cell memory formation after mild COVID-19. Study observations and caveats: Mostly located in CM and EM were contracting CD4+ clones, with contracting CD8+ clones located in EMRA.

V was cut by 4 bases and J by 5 bases, with 17 bases left in between. The length of the CDR3 is 15 residues. The V gene's germline CDR1 is SGHTA and CDR2 FQGNSA. MiXCR, run by TCRdb on the 5' RACE reads, gives a single entry per CDR3 protein. The data hold 300,000 to 400,000 distinct CDR3 sequences, with approximately 15% observed a single time. This sequence originates from a man younger than 35 who had mild COVID-19 (a few samples of this study predate the infection). Cell type and time point are not known. Sequenced material: PBMCs or a T cell subset sorted from them (not recorded which). The rearrangement links TRBV7-2 to TRBJ2-5; a weak D match, TRBD1 (6 bases). The CDR3: CASSSGHRGGETQYF. CDR3 coding DNA: TGTGCCAGCAGCTCGGGACATCGAGGTGGGGAGACCCAGTACTTC.